The 14 T cell receptor beta chains below come from one sample, sequenced in a study of control samples from healthy donors and cancer patients. Assay: immunoSEQ multiplex PCR; the TCRdb copy retains only in-frame clones and omits some. The sample contains 140,000 or so clones, roughly 89% of which appear only once. Sequenced material: blood. The receptors stem from a man aged 30-40 years in good health.

This sequence joins TRBV3-1 (or the pseudogene TRBV3-2) and TRBJ1-2; D ambiguous. Germline CDR1 LGHDT, CDR2 YNNKEL (reference sequence). The CDR3 has 14 residues. V dropped 4 bases and J dropped 6 bases, with 15 bases sitting between them. CDR3 sequence reads: CASSPISGLDGYTF. The CDR3 region has the DNA TGTGCCAGCAGCCCTATCAGTGGCCTCGATGGCTACACCTTC.

V and J are TRBV7-6 and TRBJ2-5, with TRBD2 matching over 16 bases. This CDR3 is built from 17 residues. The germline gives CDR1 SGHVS, CDR2 FNYEAQ. J lost 5 bases, V lost 6 bases, and 9 bases had no gene match. CDR3 bases: TGTGCCAGCAGGAAGGGACTAGCGGGAGGGGGGCGCGAGACCCAGTACTTC. This gives the protein CASRKGLAGGGRETQYF.

A word on this clone: Other DNA sequences in the same sample also yield this CDR3. The chain recombines TRBV5-6 with TRBJ2-7, with 9 bases fitting TRBD1. V dropped 1 base and J dropped 2; count of bases not matched to a gene: 4. Germline V CDR1 and CDR2: SGHDT, YYEEEE. CDR3 length equals 15 residues. This CDR3 is CASSLRGQGPYEQYF. CDR3 nucleotides: TGTGCCAGCAGCTTGAGGGGACAGGGACCCTACGAGCAGTACTTC.

The rearrangement joins TRBV27 to TRBJ1-6; D may be TRBD1 (5 bases). The germline V and J ends were trimmed by 4 bases and 7 bases, with 17 bases remaining between them. The CDR3 has 16 residues. Germline V gene data show CDR1 as MNHEY and CDR2 as SMNVEV (reference sequence). Written as DNA, the CDR3 is TGTGCCAGCAGTTCCTTAACGTCGGGGCGCAATTCACCCCTCCACTTT. It encodes CASSSLTSGRNSPLHF.

The V gene is TRBV30, the J gene TRBJ1-5, with a weak D call TRBD1 (5 bases). The CDR3 spans 12 residues. Germline lookup yields CDR1 GTSNPN and CDR2 SVGIG (reference sequence). V was cut by 8 bases and J by 2 bases, with 10 bases left in between. The DNA for the CDR3 is TGTGCCGGGGGTAGCGGCAATCAGCCCCAGCATTTT. Translated, it gives CAGGSGNQPQHF.

The chain couples TRBV3-1 (or the pseudogene TRBV3-2) to TRBJ1-1; D is unresolved. This CDR3 spans 11 amino acids. Germline lookup yields CDR1 LGHDT and CDR2 YNNKEL (reference sequence). Between the trimmed V and J ends, which lost 5 bases and 7 bases, there was a span of 8 bases. In nucleotides, the CDR3 is TGTGCCAGCAGCTCGGCGGGTGAAGCTTTCTTT. Protein product: CASSSAGEAFF.

Of note for this clone: Other DNA sequences within the sample encode an identical CDR3. The rearrangement uses TRBV6-5 and TRBJ2-7; D might be TRBD2 (7 bases). Germline V CDR1 and CDR2: MNHEY, SVGAGI. CDR3 size: 13 residues. V was trimmed by 8 bases and J by 7 bases, leaving 18 bases between them. CDR3 residues: CASGGGLPPEQYF. The DNA of the CDR3 is TGTGCCAGCGGAGGGGGACTACCACCGGAGCAGTACTTC.

The chain recombines TRBV6-2 or TRBV6-3 with TRBJ2-7; possible D gene TRBD2, 6 bases. Germline V gene sequence: CDR1 MNHEY, CDR2 SVGEGT. This CDR3 is 15 amino acids long. Trimming cost V 1 base and J 3 bases, with 13 bases left between them. In DNA, the CDR3 is TGTGCCAGCAGTTACTTGAAACTAGCCCTCTACGAGCAGTACTTC. Its translation is CASSYLKLALYEQYF.

This clone showed up just once. The V call is TRBV7-8, the J call TRBJ2-2; 9 bases line up with TRBD2. Germline-derived CDR1 and CDR2 are SGHVS and FQNEAQ. The CDR3 extends over 17 amino acids. The J segment lost 4 bases and the V segment lost 5 bases, leaving 11 bases of the junction unmatched. In DNA, the CDR3 is TGTGCCAGCAGCCGAGGCGGGGGACTAGCAAGCACCGGGGAGCTGTTTTTT. Protein: CASSRGGGLASTGELFF.

To note about this clone: The sample contains more than one DNA sequence encoding this CDR3. The rearrangement joins TRBV30 to TRBJ1-5, with unresolved D. The CDR3 has 13 residues. CDR1 is GTSNPN and CDR2 is SVGIG in the germline V gene (reference sequence). V was pared by 0 bases and J by 2 bases, with 5 bases between. CDR3: CAWSVRGNQPQHF. CDR3 DNA: TGTGCCTGGAGTGTTCGGGGCAATCAGCCCCAGCATTTT. The entire variable domain, with the rest obtained from reference TRBV30 and TRBJ1-5, is as follows: SQTIHQWPATLVQPVGSPLSLECTVEGTSNPNLYWYRQAAGRGLQLLFYSVGIGQISSEVPQNLSASRPQDRQFILSSKKLLLSDSGFYLCAWSVRGNQPQHFGDGTRLSIL.

This clone was detected only a few times. The rearrangement uses TRBV30 and TRBJ1-4, with D possibly matching TRBD1 (6 bases). The germline V and J ends were trimmed by 4 bases and 8 bases, with 14 bases remaining between them. Germline CDR1 and CDR2: GTSNPN and SVGIG (reference sequence). The CDR3 sequence is 13 residues long. CDR3 in amino acids: CAWTKGGGEKLFF. The CDR3 nucleotides read TGTGCCTGGACTAAAGGGGGAGGAGAAAAACTGTTTTTT.

V and J are TRBV7-3 and TRBJ1-6, with D unclear. Germline V gene data show CDR1 as SGHTA and CDR2 as FQGTGA. The V end lost 6 bases, the J end lost 10 bases, and 13 bases lay between the germline ends. The CDR3 runs 13 residues. This chain's CDR3 is CASSPQTGSPLHF. CDR3 nucleotide sequence: TGTGCCAGCAGTCCCCAGACTGGCTCACCCCTCCACTTT.

V usage is TRBV10-3 and J usage is TRBJ1-2; D remains unclear. CDR1 is ENHRY, CDR2 SYGVKD, per germline. V lost 5 bases to trimming and J lost 7 bases, with 14 bases between them. The CDR3 spans 13 residues. CDR3 bases: TGTGCCATCAGTTACGACGGATGGAGTGGCTACACCTTC. Encoded protein: CAISYDGWSGYTF.

The gene calls are TRBV6-5 and TRBJ2-7; 8 bases fit TRBD2. J gave up 4 bases and V 8 bases, and 13 bases lay outside the gene matches. CDR3 size: 15 residues. The V gene's germline CDR1 is MNHEY and CDR2 SVGAGI. CDR3 sequence (DNA): TGTGCCAGCTCATTTCGGGGGGGCGCCTTATACGAGCAGTACTTC. Translating it yields CASSFRGGALYEQYF.